The 21 T cell receptor beta chains below come from one sample, sequenced in a study of shared clonotypes between healthy human individuals. Naivety among CD8 cells was defined by CD45RO negativity and positive CCR7 selection, thereby excluding terminally differentiated effector memory CD45RA+ cells. TCRdb's copy holds only in-frame clones and misses some; the assay was immunoSEQ multiplex PCR. Of 660,000 or so clones listed, around 96% are singletons. Input material: naive CD8+ T cells sorted from blood. The receptor set was obtained from a woman in her thirties in good health.

The genes are TRBV5-6 and TRBJ2-1; 8 positions match TRBD2. Germline values: CDR1 SGHDT, CDR2 YYEEEE. J gave up 5 bases and V 4 bases, and 8 bases lay outside the gene matches. The CDR3 runs to 15 residues. This CDR3 reads CASSLPSGGHNEQFF. As DNA, the CDR3 is TGTGCCAGCAGCCTGCCGAGCGGGGGCCACAATGAGCAGTTCTTC.

This clone has just one count. The chain carries TRBV6-4 and TRBJ2-1; D is possibly TRBD1 (5 bases). Germline assignment: CDR1 MRHNA and CDR2 SNTAGT. V lost 5 bases, J lost 0 bases, and 11 bases lay in between. The CDR3 runs to 15 residues. CDR3: CASSSRANSYNEQFF. The CDR3 coding sequence is TGTGCCAGCAGTTCCAGGGCTAACTCCTACAATGAGCAGTTCTTC.

V usage is TRBV5-1 and J usage is TRBJ2-7; 9 bases line up with TRBD1. CDR3 length: 14 amino acids. Germline CDR1 SGHRS, CDR2 YFSETQ. V lost 3 bases, J lost 3 bases, and 4 bases stayed unmatched. The CDR3 spells CASSSWTGDYEQYF. The CDR3 bases are TGCGCCAGCAGCTCCTGGACAGGGGACTACGAGCAGTACTTC.

V and J are TRBV5-5 and TRBJ2-3, with TRBD2 matching 9 bases. CDR1 is SGHKS, CDR2 YYEKEE, per germline (reference sequence). Trimming took 0 bases from V and 2 from J; bases not matched to a gene: 13. The CDR3 is made up of 19 amino acids. The CDR3 DNA sequence: TGTGCCAGCAGCTTGGAACCCCTTAGCGGGAGAGAACTCACAGATACGCAGTATTTT. It is translated as CASSLEPLSGRELTDTQYF.

Written as DNA, the CDR3 is TGTGCCAGCAGCTTACCGGGACAGTTAAGCTCCTACAATGAGCAGTTCTTC. Translating gives CASSLPGQLSSYNEQFF. This chain joins TRBV11-2 and TRBJ2-1, with 7 bases that match TRBD1. Germline lookup yields CDR1 SGHAT and CDR2 FQNNGV. Trimming at V came to 2 bases and at J to 0 bases, leaving 7 bases not matched to a gene. The length of the CDR3 is 17 residues.

The chain couples TRBV7-9 to TRBJ2-1, with unresolved D. Deletions cut 3 bases from V and 7 bases from J, with 19 bases between. The CDR3 spans 16 residues. The germline V gene has CDR1 SEHNR and CDR2 FQNEAQ (reference sequence). The CDR3 sequence is CASSFLDGAEKNEQFF. CDR3 DNA sequence: TGTGCCAGCAGCTTCCTCGACGGAGCTGAAAAGAATGAGCAGTTCTTC.

The table lists this clone with a count of one. The genes are TRBV27 and TRBJ2-2; 9 positions agree with TRBD2. The V and J ends lost 5 bases and 1 base, in that order; junction bases with no gene match: 5. CDR1 and CDR2 (germline): MNHEY, SMNVEV (reference sequence). The length of the CDR3 is 16 residues. The CDR3 is CASSPGLALNTGELFF. The CDR3 bases are TGTGCCAGCAGTCCTGGACTAGCGCTGAACACCGGGGAGCTGTTTTTT.

The chain recombines TRBV25-1 with TRBJ2-5; no reliable D call. Trimming stripped 1 base from V and 5 bases from J, with 8 bases between. Germline CDR1 is MGHDK and CDR2 is SYGVNS. CDR3 length: 13 residues. CDR3 loop: CASSESLGETQYF. DNA of the CDR3: TGTGCCAGCAGTGAATCGTTGGGGGAGACCCAGTACTTC. The full variable domain, rest sourced from reference TRBV25-1 and TRBJ2-5, is EADIYQTPRYLVIGTGKKITLECSQTMGHDKMYWYQQDPGMELHLIHYSYGVNSTEKGDLSSESTVSRIRTEHFPLTLESARPSHTSQYLCASSESLGETQYFGPGTRLLVL.

The chain uses TRBV7-9 and TRBJ2-7; possible D gene TRBD1, 6 bases. CDR1 and CDR2 (germline): SEHNR, FQNEAQ (reference sequence). V lost 5 bases to trimming and J lost 4 bases, with 9 bases between them. The CDR3 loop spans 12 amino acids. The CDR3 DNA sequence: TGTGCCAGCAGCCGAGGGGGATACGAGCAGTACTTC. It specifies CASSRGGYEQYF.

V gene TRBV12-5 combines with J gene TRBJ1-1; perhaps TRBD1 as D (5 bases). The V gene's germline CDR1 is LGHNT and CDR2 FRNRAP. The CDR3 extends over 13 amino acids. V gave up 5 bases and J gave up 1 base, with 8 bases separating them. The CDR3 sequence is CASGLQGNTEAFF. The DNA for the CDR3 is TGTGCTAGTGGTCTCCAGGGGAACACTGAAGCTTTCTTT.

The chain has TRBV13 and TRBJ1-1, with D perhaps TRBD1 (5 bases). Germline CDR1 reads PRHDT; CDR2 reads FYEKMQ (reference sequence). The V gene lost 6 bases and the J gene lost 7 bases, with 12 bases spanning the gap. The CDR3 has 12 residues. The CDR3 is CASSSWGGEAFF. DNA for the CDR3: TGTGCCAGCAGTTCCTGGGGGGGTGAAGCTTTCTTT. Full variable domain (missing parts from reference TRBV13 and TRBJ1-1): AAGVIQSPRHLIKEKRETATLKCYPIPRHDTVYWYQQGPGQDPQFLISFYEKMQSDKGSIPDRFSAQQFSDYHSELNMSSLELGDSALYFCASSSWGGEAFFGQGTRLTVV.

The chain combines TRBV28 with TRBJ1-5; D uncertain. Germline V gene lookup returns CDR1 MDHEN and CDR2 SYDVKM. The CDR3 spans 14 residues. V lost 1 base, J lost 5 bases, and 9 bases lay in between. The CDR3 bases are TGTGCCAGCAGTTTATCTGGGGTTTATCAGCCCCAGCATTTT. Amino acid sequence: CASSLSGVYQPQHF.

The gene calls are TRBV20-1 and TRBJ2-7, with 7 bases lining up with TRBD1. The CDR3 covers 11 residues. Trimming cost V 6 bases and J 4 bases; bases outside gene matches: 3. Per the germline V gene, CDR1 is DFQATT and CDR2 is SNEGSKA (reference sequence). CDR3 DNA: TGCAGTGCCTGGGACAGTTACGAGCAGTACTTC. Residues: CSAWDSYEQYF.

J is TRBJ2-1 and V is TRBV25-1; 7 bases map to TRBD2. The germline V gene encodes CDR1 MGHDK and CDR2 SYGVNS. CDR3 length equals 13 residues. After removal of 10 bases from V and 3 bases from J, the junction contained 6 bases not matched to a gene. CDR3 sequence reads: CATLAELYNEQFF. The DNA of the CDR3 is TGTGCCACGCTAGCGGAGCTCTACAATGAGCAGTTCTTC.

This chain connects TRBV13 to TRBJ1-5; the D gene is possibly TRBD1 (5 bases). V was cut by 3 bases and J by 3 bases, with 9 bases left in between. CDR3 length: 14 residues. Germline V CDR1 and CDR2: PRHDT, FYEKMQ (reference sequence). CDR3 sequence: CASSFGGFNQPQHF. The CDR3 bases are TGTGCCAGCAGCTTCGGGGGGTTCAATCAGCCCCAGCATTTT.

The gene calls are TRBV11-2 and TRBJ1-2, with D unresolved. Germline values: CDR1 SGHAT, CDR2 FQNNGV. Trimming pared 0 bases from V and 3 bases from J, leaving 8 bases between. The CDR3 contains 14 residues. The CDR3 nucleotides are TGTGCCAGCAGCTTAGATGTTGGGTACTATGGCTACACCTTC. Translation: CASSLDVGYYGYTF.

The chain uses TRBV9 and TRBJ1-2, with D unclear. The CDR3 sequence is 16 residues long. Germline V CDR1 and CDR2: SGDLS, YYNGEE. V lost 4 bases and J lost 3, with 19 bases in between. The CDR3 bases are TGTGCCAGCAGCCCCTCGAGGTCCCCGGCCTACTATGGCTACACCTTC. This encodes CASSPSRSPAYYGYTF.

V usage is TRBV27 and J usage is TRBJ2-1, with D possibly being TRBD2 (7 bases). The CDR3 length is 16 residues. Deletions cut 0 bases from V and 8 bases from J, with 17 bases between. CDR1 and CDR2 (germline): MNHEY, SMNVEV (reference sequence). CDR3 coding DNA: TGTGCCAGCAGTTTATCGGCGGGGGCGCAATTAGATGAGCAGTTCTTC. Translating gives CASSLSAGAQLDEQFF.

V is TRBV5-1 and J is TRBJ1-3; 9 bases are a match to TRBD1. The CDR3 sequence is 15 residues long. After removal of 4 bases from V and 4 bases from J, the junction contained 6 bases not matched to a gene. The V gene's germline CDR1 is SGHRS and CDR2 YFSETQ. CDR3 in amino acids: CASSDRGNPGNTIYF. For the CDR3, the DNA is TGCGCCAGCAGCGACAGGGGGAATCCGGGAAACACCATATATTTT.

The rearrangement uses TRBV6-4 and TRBJ1-1, with D uncertain. CDR3 length equals 13 residues. The germline V and J ends were trimmed by 4 bases and 1 base, with 7 bases remaining between them. In germline, CDR1 is MRHNA, CDR2 SNTAGT. This chain's CDR3 is CASSADANTEAFF. The CDR3, as DNA: TGTGCCAGCAGTGCAGACGCGAACACTGAAGCTTTCTTT.

The chain employs TRBV7-9 and TRBJ2-1; no definite D call. V was shortened by 5 bases and J by 8 bases, with 10 bases between the two germline ends. The CDR3 extends over 12 amino acids. Germline CDR1 reads SEHNR; CDR2 reads FQNEAQ (reference sequence). CDR3: CASSPPGYEQFF. For the CDR3, the DNA is TGTGCCAGCAGCCCCCCAGGCTATGAGCAGTTCTTC.